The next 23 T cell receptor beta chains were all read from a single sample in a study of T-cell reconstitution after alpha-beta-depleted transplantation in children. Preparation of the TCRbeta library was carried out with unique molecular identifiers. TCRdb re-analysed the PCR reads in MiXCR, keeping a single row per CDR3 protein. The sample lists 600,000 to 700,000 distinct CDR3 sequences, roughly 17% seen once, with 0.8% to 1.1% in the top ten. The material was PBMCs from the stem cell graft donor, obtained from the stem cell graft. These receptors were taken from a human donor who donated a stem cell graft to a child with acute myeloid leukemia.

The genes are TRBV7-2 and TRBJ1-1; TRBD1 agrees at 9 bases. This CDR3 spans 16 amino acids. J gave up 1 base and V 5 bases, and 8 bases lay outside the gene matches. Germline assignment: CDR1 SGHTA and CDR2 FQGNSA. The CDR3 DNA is TGTGCCAGCAGCCCGACAGGGGGTAGGGGGAACACTGAAGCTTTCTTT. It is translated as CASSPTGGRGNTEAFF.

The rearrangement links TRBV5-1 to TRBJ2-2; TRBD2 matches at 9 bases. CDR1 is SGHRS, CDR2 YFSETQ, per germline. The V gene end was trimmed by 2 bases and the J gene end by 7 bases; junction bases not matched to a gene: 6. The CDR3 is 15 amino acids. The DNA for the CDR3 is TGCGCCAGCAGCTTATCAGCGGGGGGCAGCGGGGAGCTGTTTTTT. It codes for CASSLSAGGSGELFF.

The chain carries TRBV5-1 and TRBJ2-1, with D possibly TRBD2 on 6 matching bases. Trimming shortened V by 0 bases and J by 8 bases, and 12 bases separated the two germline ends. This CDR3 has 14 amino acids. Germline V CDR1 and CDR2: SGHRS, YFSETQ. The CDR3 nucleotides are TGCGCCAGCAGCTTGGGGGCGGGGTGGTATGAGCAGTTCTTC. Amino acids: CASSLGAGWYEQFF.

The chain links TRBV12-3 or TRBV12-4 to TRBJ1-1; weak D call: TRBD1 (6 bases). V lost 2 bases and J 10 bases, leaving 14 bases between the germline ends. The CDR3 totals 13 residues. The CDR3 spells CASSLQGPLGAFF. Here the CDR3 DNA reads TGTGCCAGCAGTTTACAGGGGCCCCTGGGAGCTTTCTTT.

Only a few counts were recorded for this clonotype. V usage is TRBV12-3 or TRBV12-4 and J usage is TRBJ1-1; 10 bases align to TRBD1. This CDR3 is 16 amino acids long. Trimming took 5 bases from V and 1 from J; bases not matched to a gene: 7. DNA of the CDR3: TGTGCCAGCAGTAAGCTCGGGACAGGGGAGAACACTGAAGCTTTCTTT. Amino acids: CASSKLGTGENTEAFF.

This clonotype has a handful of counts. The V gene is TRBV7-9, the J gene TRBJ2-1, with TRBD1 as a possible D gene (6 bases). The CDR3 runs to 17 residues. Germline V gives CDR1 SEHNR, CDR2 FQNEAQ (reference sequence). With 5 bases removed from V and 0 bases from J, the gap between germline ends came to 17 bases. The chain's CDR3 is CASSRSGVVFSYNEQFF. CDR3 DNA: TGTGCCAGCAGCCGATCAGGGGTTGTATTCTCCTACAATGAGCAGTTCTTC. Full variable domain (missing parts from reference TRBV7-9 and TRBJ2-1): DTGVSQNPRHKITKRGQNVTFRCDPISEHNRLYWYRQTLGQGPEFLTYFQNEAQLEKSRLLSDRFSAERPKGSFSTLEIQRTEQGDSAMYLCASSRSGVVFSYNEQFFGPGTRLTVL.

The CDR3 sequence is CASSGLDRGHPQHF. The CDR3 nucleotides are TGTGCCAGCAGTGGACTCGACAGGGGGCATCCCCAGCATTTT. The chain combines TRBV25-1 with TRBJ1-5; TRBD1 matches 10 bases. The germline CDR1 and CDR2 sequences are MGHDK and SYGVNS. This CDR3 is built from 14 residues. Trimming removed 4 bases from V and 10 bases from J; junction bases left unmatched: 7.

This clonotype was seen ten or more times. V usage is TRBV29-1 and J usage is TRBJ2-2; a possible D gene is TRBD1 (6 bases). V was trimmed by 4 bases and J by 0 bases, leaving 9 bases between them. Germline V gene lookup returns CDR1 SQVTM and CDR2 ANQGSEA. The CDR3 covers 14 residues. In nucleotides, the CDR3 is TGCAGCGTTGGTTCAGGGGCGAACACCGGGGAGCTGTTTTTT. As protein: CSVGSGANTGELFF.

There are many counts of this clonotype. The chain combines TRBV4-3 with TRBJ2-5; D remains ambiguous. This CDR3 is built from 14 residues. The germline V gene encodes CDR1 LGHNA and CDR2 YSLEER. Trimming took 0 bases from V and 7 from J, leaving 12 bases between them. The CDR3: CASSQENGGVTQYF. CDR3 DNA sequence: TGCGCCAGCAGCCAAGAGAATGGTGGGGTGACCCAGTACTTC.

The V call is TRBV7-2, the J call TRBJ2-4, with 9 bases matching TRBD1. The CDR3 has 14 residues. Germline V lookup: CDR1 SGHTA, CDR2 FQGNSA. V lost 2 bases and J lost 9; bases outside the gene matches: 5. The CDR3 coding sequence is TGTGCCAGCAGCTTACAACAGGGGGCGGGCATTCAGTACTTC. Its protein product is CASSLQQGAGIQYF.

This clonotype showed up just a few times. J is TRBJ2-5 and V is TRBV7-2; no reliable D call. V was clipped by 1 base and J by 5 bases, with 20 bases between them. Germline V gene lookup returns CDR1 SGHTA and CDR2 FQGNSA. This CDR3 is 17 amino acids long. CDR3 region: CASSLGISPPGFETQYF. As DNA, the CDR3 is TGTGCCAGCAGCTTAGGAATTTCACCGCCGGGTTTTGAGACCCAGTACTTC.

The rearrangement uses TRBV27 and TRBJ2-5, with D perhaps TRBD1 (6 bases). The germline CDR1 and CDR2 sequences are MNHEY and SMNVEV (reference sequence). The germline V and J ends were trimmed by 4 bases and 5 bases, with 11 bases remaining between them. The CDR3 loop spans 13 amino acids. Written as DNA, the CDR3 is TGTGCCAGCAGTTCAGGACAGTACGAGACCCAGTACTTC. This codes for CASSSGQYETQYF.

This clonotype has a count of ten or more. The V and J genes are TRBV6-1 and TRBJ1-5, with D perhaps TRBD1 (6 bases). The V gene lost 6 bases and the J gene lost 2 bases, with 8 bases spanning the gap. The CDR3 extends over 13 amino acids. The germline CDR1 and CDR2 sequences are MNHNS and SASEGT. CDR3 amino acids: CASRRTGNQPQHF. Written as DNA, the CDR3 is TGTGCCAGCAGACGGACAGGCAATCAGCCCCAGCATTTT.

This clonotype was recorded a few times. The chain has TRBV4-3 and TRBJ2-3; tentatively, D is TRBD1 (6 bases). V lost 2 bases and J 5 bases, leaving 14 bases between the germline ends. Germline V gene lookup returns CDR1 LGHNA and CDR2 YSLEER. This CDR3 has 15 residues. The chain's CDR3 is CASSQSARGKDTQYF. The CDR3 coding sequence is TGCGCCAGCAGCCAATCGGCCAGGGGCAAAGATACGCAGTATTTT.

This CDR3 reads CASSPSGMNTEAFF. The CDR3 nucleotides read TGTGCCAGCAGCCCCTCGGGCATGAACACTGAAGCTTTCTTT. The chain joins TRBV7-9 to TRBJ1-1, with D unclear. The CDR3 has 14 amino acids. Germline-derived CDR1 and CDR2 are SEHNR and FQNEAQ (reference sequence). V was cut by 5 bases and J by 0 bases, with 10 bases left in between.

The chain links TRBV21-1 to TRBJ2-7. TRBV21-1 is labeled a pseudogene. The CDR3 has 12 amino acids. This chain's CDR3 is CASRTQGYEQYV. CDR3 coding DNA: TGTGCCAGCAGGACGCAAGGGTACGAGCAGTACGTC.

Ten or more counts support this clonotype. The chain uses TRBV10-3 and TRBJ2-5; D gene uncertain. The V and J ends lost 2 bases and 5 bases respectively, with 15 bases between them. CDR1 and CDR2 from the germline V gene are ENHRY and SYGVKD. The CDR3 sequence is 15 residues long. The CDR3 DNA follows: TGTGCCATCAGTGAGGTAGCCGGGTCAGCGGAGACCCAGTACTTC. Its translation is CAISEVAGSAETQYF.

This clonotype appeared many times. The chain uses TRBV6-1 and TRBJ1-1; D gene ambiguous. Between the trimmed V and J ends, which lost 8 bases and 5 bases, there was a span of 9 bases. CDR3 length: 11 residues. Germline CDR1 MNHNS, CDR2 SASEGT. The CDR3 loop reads CASAWGTEAFF. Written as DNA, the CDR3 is TGTGCCAGCGCGTGGGGAACTGAAGCTTTCTTT.

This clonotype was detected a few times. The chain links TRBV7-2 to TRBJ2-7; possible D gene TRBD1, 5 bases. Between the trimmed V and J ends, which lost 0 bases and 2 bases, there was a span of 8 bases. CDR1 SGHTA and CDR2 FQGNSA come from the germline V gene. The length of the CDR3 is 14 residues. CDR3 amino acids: CASSLAVGAYEQYV. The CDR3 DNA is TGTGCCAGCAGCTTAGCCGTAGGGGCCTACGAGCAGTACGTC.

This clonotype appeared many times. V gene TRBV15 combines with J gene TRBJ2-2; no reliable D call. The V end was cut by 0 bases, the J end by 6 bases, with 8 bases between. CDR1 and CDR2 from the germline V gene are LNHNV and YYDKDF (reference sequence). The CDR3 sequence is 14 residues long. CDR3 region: CATSRDRWAGELFF. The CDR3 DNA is TGTGCCACCAGCAGAGATCGGTGGGCCGGGGAGCTGTTTTTT. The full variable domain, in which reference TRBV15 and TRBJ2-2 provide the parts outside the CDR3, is DAMVIQNPRYQVTQFGKPVTLSCSQTLNHNVMYWYQQKSSQAPKLLFHYYDKDFNNEADTPDNFQSRRPNTSFCFLDIRSPGLGDTAMYLCATSRDRWAGELFFGEGSRLTVL.

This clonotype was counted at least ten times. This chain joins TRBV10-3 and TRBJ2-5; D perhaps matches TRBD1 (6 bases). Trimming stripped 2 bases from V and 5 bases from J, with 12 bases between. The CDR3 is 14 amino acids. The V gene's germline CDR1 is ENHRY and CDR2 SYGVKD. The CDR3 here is CAISEVERGETQYF. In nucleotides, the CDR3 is TGTGCCATCAGTGAGGTCGAAAGGGGGGAGACCCAGTACTTC.

CDR3 nucleotide sequence: TGCAGCGTTGAGACCCGGGGGAGGGAAGCTTTCTTT. Translation: CSVETRGREAFF. This rearrangement joins TRBV29-1 to TRBJ1-1, with D possibly being TRBD1 (5 bases). Germline V lookup: CDR1 SQVTM, CDR2 ANQGSEA. This CDR3 has 12 amino acids. Between the trimmed V and J ends, which lost 3 bases and 8 bases, there was a span of 13 bases.

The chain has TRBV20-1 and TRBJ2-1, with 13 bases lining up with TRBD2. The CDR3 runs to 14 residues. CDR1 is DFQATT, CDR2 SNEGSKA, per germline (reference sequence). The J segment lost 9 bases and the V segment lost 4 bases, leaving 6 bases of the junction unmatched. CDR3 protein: CSAITSGGASEQFF. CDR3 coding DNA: TGCAGTGCTATTACTAGCGGGGGGGCCAGTGAGCAGTTCTTC.